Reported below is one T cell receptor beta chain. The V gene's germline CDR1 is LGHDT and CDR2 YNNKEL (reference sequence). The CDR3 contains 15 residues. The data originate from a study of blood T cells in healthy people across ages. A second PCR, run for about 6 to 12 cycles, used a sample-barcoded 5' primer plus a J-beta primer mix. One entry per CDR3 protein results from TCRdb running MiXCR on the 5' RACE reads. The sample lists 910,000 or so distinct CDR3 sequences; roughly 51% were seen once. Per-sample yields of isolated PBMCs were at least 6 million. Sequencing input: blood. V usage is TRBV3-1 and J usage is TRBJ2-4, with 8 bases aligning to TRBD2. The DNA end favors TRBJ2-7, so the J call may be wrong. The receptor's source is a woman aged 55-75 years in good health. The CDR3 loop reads CASSQTPGGYYEQYF. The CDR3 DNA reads TGTGCCAGCAGCCAAACTCCGGGGGGGTACTACGAGCAGTACTTC.